This TCR beta chain was sequenced for a study of blood T cell repertoires in COVID-19. About the research overall: Spain, Italy and the United States supplied samples that represented acute and convalescent COVID-19. From T cells, B-cell-depleted T cells, or PBMCs came the material, which was cDNA or gDNA.

In the source study's methods: Scientists estimated how many nucleated cells there were by amplifying reference gene primers. Repertoires were generated with immunoSEQ multiplex PCR, while TCRdb's copy carries only in-frame clones and drops some. V and J calls and clone size are given by that table; D and trimming were obtained from the DNA. The data hold approximately 90,000 clones, with 80% observed a single time. Per germline, CDR1 MNHNS and CDR2 SASEGT. CDR3 length equals 14 residues. Trimming removed 6 bases from V and 0 bases from J; junction bases left unmatched: 5. Sequenced sample: peripheral blood. This TCR was recovered from a woman of 80 years or more with acute or convalescent COVID-19. The genes are TRBV6-1 and TRBJ2-7; 7 nucleotides line up with TRBD2. The CDR3 reads CASRRESSSYEQYF. The CDR3 coding sequence is TGTGCCAGCAGGCGGGAGTCGAGCTCCTACGAGCAGTACTTC.